A selection of T cell receptor beta chains follows, all from one sample in a study of cytomegalovirus exposure and HLA in healthy donors. Data came from immunoSEQ multiplex PCR; TCRdb stores just in-frame clones and leaves some out. Of about 190,000 clones detected, approximately 80% appear once; the ten largest clones hold more than 1%. The sample comprised PBMCs. These receptors all stem from a boy aged 2 to 9 in good health and CMV-seronegative. The CDR3 runs from the conserved cysteine through the conserved F or W. The D gene is left open where the match is weak. Size is stated for part of the rows, as once, few or many counts, or as a class when the clone is expanded.

clone_size | cdr3_length | d_call | j_call | v_call | cdr3_nt | cdr3_aa
. | 15 | . | TRBJ1-2 | TRBV6-5 | TGTGCCAGCAGGGCCACAATCACAGCTAACTATGGCTACACCTTC | CASRATITANYGYTF
. | 15 | TRBD2 | TRBJ2-5 | TRBV15 | TGTGCCACCAGCAGAGTTGCGGGAGAGTGGGAGACCCAGTACTTC | CATSRVAGEWETQYF
. | 14 | TRBD1 | TRBJ1-4 | TRBV7-9 | TGTGCCAGCGGCCGGACAGGAGGAGGAGAAAAACTGTTTTTT | CASGRTGGGEKLFF
. | 15 | TRBD1 | TRBJ2-5 | TRBV6-5 | TGTGCCAGCAGTTACGAGGACAGGGGTCAAGAGACCCAGTACTTC | CASSYEDRGQETQYF
. | 16 | TRBD1 | TRBJ2-2 | TRBV5-1 | TGCGCCAGCAGCACAGGGGACAGGGGGCATGACGGGGAGCTGTTTTTT | CASSTGDRGHDGELFF
. | 16 | . | TRBJ1-1 | TRBV9 | TGTGCCAGCAGCCCCCGGGGAGGGGGAGGGGGCACTGAAGCTTTCTTT | CASSPRGGGGGTEAFF
. | 17 | TRBD2 | TRBJ2-2 | TRBV7-8 | TGTGCCAGCAGCCCCAGGATAGCGGGAGGGCAAACCGGGGAGCTGTTTTTT | CASSPRIAGGQTGELFF
. | 15 | TRBD2 | TRBJ2-7 | TRBV2 | TGTGCCACCCTCCTCGGACTAGCGGGAGTATACGAGCAGTACTTC | CATLLGLAGVYEQYF
once | 17 | . | TRBJ2-5 | TRBV25-1 | TGTGCCAGCAGTGAGCTTTCAGGAATAGGGGCCCAAGAGACCCAGTACTTC | CASSELSGIGAQETQYF
. | 15 | . | TRBJ2-7 | TRBV5-6 | TGTGCCAGCAGCAGGACAGAGTCTATCACCTACGAGCAGTACTTC | CASSRTESITYEQYF
. | 17 | TRBD1 | TRBJ2-1 | TRBV11-2 | TGTGCCAGCAGCCGTCGGACAGGGGGCAGGGTCTACAATGAGCAGTTCTTC | CASSRRTGGRVYNEQFF
. | 16 | TRBD2 | TRBJ2-1 | TRBV30 | TGTGCCTGGAGTAGAGGGGGACTAGCGAACTACAATGAGCAGTTCTTC | CAWSRGGLANYNEQFF
once | 14 | TRBD1 | TRBJ2-7 | TRBV9 | TGTGCCAGCAGCGAGGGGACAGGGTTCTACGAGCAGTACTTC | CASSEGTGFYEQYF
. | 16 | TRBD1 | TRBJ2-7 | TRBV7-9 | TGTGCCAGCAGCTTAAGCGTGGGGACAGGGGCTTCCGAGCAGTACTTC | CASSLSVGTGASEQYF
. | 17 | . | TRBJ1-1 | TRBV5-1 | TGCGCCAGCAGCCCAAGACAGTCCGTAAGTCAGAAAACTGAAGCTTTCTTT | CASSPRQSVSQKTEAFF
. | 19 | . | TRBJ2-3 | TRBV21-1 | TGTGCCAGCAGAGTTAAGACAAGGGGCATACTATCGAGCACAGATACGCAGTATTTT | CASRVKTRGILSSTDTQYF
. | 13 | . | TRBJ2-4 | TRBV27 | TGTGCCAGCAGTTTTAGCAAGAAGAACATTCAGTACTTC | CASSFSKKNIQYF
. | 13 | . | TRBJ2-7 | TRBV6-5 | TGTGCCAGCTCAGGACTGCCTACCTACGAGCAGTACTTC | CASSGLPTYEQYF
. | 13 | TRBD2 | TRBJ2-1 | TRBV6-6 | TGTGCCAGCAGCCCTTCGCCGGGACTAGTGGCCCTCTTC | CASSPSPGLVALF
. | 10 | . | TRBJ2-1 | TRBV29-1 | TGCAGCGTTGCTGTGAATGAGCAGTTCTTC | CSVAVNEQFF
. | 14 | TRBD2 | TRBJ2-3 | TRBV5-1 | TGCGCCAGCAGTTTCGGGACTAGCGGCGCTACGCAGTATTTT | CASSFGTSGATQYF
. | 14 | . | TRBJ1-3 | TRBV2 | TGTGCCAGCAGGAGAGGTCGGACAGATAGCACCATATATTTT | CASRRGRTDSTIYF
few | 13 | . | TRBJ1-1 | TRBV27 | TGTGCCAGCAGTTTGGTACAGGACACTGAAGCTTTCTTT | CASSLVQDTEAFF
. | 13 | . | TRBJ1-2 | TRBV29-1 | TGCAGCGTTTATCAGGGATCCCGGTCTGGCTACACCTTC | CSVYQGSRSGYTF
. | 11 | . | TRBJ1-1 | TRBV20-1 | TGCAGTGCTAGAGGCCCTGAAGTGGGGGCCTTT | CSARGPEVGAF
. | 14 | TRBD2 | TRBJ2-3 | TRBV27 | TGTGCCAGCAGGAGGACTAGCCCAACAGATACGCAGTATTTT | CASRRTSPTDTQYF
. | 12 | TRBD1 | TRBJ2-1 | TRBV19 | TGTGCCAGTAGTCTTCCAAACAGGGGCGCGTTCTTC | CASSLPNRGAFF
. | 15 | TRBD1 | TRBJ1-5 | TRBV7-2 | TGTGCCAGCAGCCCCTCGGGACAGGCAAATCAGCCCCAGCATTTT | CASSPSGQANQPQHF
. | 14 | . | TRBJ2-2 | TRBV19 | TGTGCCAGTAGTACAGACATTAACACCGGGGAGCTGTTTTTT | CASSTDINTGELFF
once | 18 | TRBD2 | TRBJ2-1 | TRBV5-8 | TGTGCCAGCAGCTTGCGGGGGGGTCCGGGACTAGAGTTGTGGGAGCAGTTCTTC | CASSLRGGPGLELWEQFF
. | 14 | . | TRBJ1-2 | TRBV19 | TGTGCCAGTAGTGGCGGGAATCAAAATTATGGCTACACCTTC | CASSGGNQNYGYTF
few | 16 | TRBD2 | TRBJ2-5 | TRBV9 | TGTGCCAGCAGCGTAGGGAGCGGGGGGCCGGGGGAGACCCAGTACTTC | CASSVGSGGPGETQYF